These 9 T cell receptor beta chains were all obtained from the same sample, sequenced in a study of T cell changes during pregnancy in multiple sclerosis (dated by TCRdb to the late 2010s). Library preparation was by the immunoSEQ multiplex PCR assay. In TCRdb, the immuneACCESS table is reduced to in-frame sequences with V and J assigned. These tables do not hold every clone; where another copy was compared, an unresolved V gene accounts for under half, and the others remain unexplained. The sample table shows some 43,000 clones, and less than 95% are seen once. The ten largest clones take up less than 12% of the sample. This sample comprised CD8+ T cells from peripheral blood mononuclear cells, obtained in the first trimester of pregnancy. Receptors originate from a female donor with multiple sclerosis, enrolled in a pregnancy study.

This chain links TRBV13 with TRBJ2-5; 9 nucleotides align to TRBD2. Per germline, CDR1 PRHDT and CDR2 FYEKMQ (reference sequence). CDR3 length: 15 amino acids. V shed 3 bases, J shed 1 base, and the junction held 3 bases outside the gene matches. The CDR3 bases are TGTGCCAGCAGCTTTTCGACTAGCGGCCAAGAGACCCAGTACTTC. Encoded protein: CASSFSTSGQETQYF.

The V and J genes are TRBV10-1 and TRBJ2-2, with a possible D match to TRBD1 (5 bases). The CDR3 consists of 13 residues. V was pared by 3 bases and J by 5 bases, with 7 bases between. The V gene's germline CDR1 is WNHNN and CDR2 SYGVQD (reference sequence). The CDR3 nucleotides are TGCGCCAGCAGTGATCGACAGACCGGGGAGCTGTTTTTT. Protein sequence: CASSDRQTGELFF.

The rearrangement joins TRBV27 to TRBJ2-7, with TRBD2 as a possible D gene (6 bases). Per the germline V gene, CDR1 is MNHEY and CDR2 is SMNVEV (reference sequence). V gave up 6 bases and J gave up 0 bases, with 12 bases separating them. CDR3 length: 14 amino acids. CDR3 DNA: TGTGCCAGCAGACCGGGGGTTGCCTCCTACGAGCAGTACTTC. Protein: CASRPGVASYEQYF.

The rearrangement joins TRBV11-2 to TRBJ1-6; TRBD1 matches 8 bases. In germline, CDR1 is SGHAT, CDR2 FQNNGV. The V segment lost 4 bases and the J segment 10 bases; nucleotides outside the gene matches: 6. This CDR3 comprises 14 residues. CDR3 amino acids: CASSSQGARSPLHF. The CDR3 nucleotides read TGTGCCAGCAGCTCCCAGGGGGCGCGGTCACCCCTCCACTTT. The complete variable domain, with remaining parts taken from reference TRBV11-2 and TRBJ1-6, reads EAGVAQSPRYKIIEKRQSVAFWCNPISGHATLYWYQQILGQGPKLLIQFQNNGVVDDSQLPKDRFSAERLKGVDSTLKIQPAKLEDSAVYLCASSSQGARSPLHFGNGTRLTVT.

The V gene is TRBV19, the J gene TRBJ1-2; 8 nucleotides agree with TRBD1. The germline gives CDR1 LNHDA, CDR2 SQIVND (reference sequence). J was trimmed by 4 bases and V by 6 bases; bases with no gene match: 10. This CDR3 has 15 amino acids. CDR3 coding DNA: TGTGCCAGTAGCCCGGGAGCAGGGGGCCTCTATGGCTACACCTTC. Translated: CASSPGAGGLYGYTF.

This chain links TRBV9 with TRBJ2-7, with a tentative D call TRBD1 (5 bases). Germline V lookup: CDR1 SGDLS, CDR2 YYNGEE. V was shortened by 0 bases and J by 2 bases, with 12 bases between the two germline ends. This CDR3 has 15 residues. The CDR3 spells CASSVGQGVAYEQYF. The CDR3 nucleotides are TGTGCCAGCAGCGTAGGGCAGGGTGTCGCCTACGAGCAGTACTTC.

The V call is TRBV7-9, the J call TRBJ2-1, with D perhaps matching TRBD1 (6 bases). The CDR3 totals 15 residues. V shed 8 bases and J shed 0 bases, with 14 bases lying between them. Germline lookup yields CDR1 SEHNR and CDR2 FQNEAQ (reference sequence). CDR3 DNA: TGTGCCAGCCGATCGACAGGCTACTCCTACAATGAGCAGTTCTTC. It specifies CASRSTGYSYNEQFF. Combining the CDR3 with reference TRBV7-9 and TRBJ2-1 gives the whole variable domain DTGVSQNPRHKITKRGQNVTFRCDPISEHNRLYWYRQTLGQGPEFLTYFQNEAQLEKSRLLSDRFSAERPKGSFSTLEIQRTEQGDSAMYLCASRSTGYSYNEQFFGPGTRLTVL.

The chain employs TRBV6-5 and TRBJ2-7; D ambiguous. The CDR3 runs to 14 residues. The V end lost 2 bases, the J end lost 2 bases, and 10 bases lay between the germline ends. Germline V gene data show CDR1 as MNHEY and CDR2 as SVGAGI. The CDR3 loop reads CASSYRSRTYEQYF. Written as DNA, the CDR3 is TGTGCCAGCAGTTACCGGAGCCGTACCTACGAGCAGTACTTC.

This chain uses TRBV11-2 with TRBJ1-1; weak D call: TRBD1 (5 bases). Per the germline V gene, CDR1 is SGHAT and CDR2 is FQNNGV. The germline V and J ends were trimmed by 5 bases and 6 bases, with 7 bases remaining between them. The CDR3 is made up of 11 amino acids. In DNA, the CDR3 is TGTGCCAGCAGCACCAGGGCTGAAGCTTTCTTT. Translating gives CASSTRAEAFF.